These 18 T cell receptor beta chains originate from one sample sequenced in a study of blood T cell repertoires in COVID-19. Method: immunoSEQ multiplex PCR; TCRdb's copy keeps in-frame clones and lacks some. The sample has 150,000 to 180,000 clones, roughly 80% seen once; the top ten hold about 12%. Sequenced material: peripheral blood. The receptor source for this set is a woman aged 55-70 years with COVID-19, enrolled during active disease.

V and J are TRBV5-6 and TRBJ1-6, with a possible D match to TRBD1 (6 bases). V was cut by 6 bases and J by 4 bases, with 11 bases left in between. This CDR3 is built from 14 residues. Germline-derived CDR1 and CDR2 are SGHDT and YYEEEE. CDR3 DNA: TGTGCCAGCAAACCAGGACAGTATAATTCACCCCTCCACTTT. Protein product: CASKPGQYNSPLHF.

The J gene is TRBJ2-2, the V gene TRBV19; 10 bases align to TRBD1. The V gene's germline CDR1 is LNHDA and CDR2 SQIVND (reference sequence). The CDR3 extends over 15 amino acids. The V segment lost 5 bases and the J segment 12 bases; nucleotides outside the gene matches: 12. The CDR3 sequence is CASSRGTGEVLQLFF. The CDR3, as DNA: TGTGCCAGTAGTCGCGGGACAGGGGAAGTCCTGCAGCTGTTTTTT.

The chain has TRBV10-3 and TRBJ1-1, with D unclear. Trimming cost V 3 bases and J 13 bases, with 18 bases left between them. This CDR3 has 13 amino acids. The V gene's germline CDR1 is ENHRY and CDR2 SYGVKD. The CDR3 DNA is TGTGCCATCAGTGACTCAAGCGGCACTTTATTTTTCTTT. Translated: CAISDSSGTLFFF.

The gene calls are TRBV6-5 and TRBJ1-2, with D tentatively TRBD1 (5 bases). V lost 4 bases and J 4 bases, leaving 13 bases between the germline ends. Germline V gene lookup returns CDR1 MNHEY and CDR2 SVGAGI. The CDR3 is 14 residues long. The CDR3 protein is CASSSGLHGYGYTF. CDR3 sequence (DNA): TGTGCCAGCAGTTCGGGACTCCATGGCTATGGCTACACCTTC.

The gene calls are TRBV5-6 and TRBJ1-2; D is unclear. Germline V gene data show CDR1 as SGHDT and CDR2 as YYEEEE. Trimming took 3 bases from V and 1 from J, leaving 10 bases between them. This CDR3 region has 14 residues. CDR3 sequence: CASSSEMRNYGYTF. CDR3 in DNA: TGTGCCAGCAGCTCCGAAATGCGTAACTATGGCTACACCTTC.

The chain joins TRBV19 to TRBJ2-1; no firm D call. The CDR3 contains 15 residues. The ends were cut back, 3 bases at V and 4 bases at J, with 13 bases in the middle. Germline V gives CDR1 LNHDA, CDR2 SQIVND (reference sequence). In DNA, the CDR3 is TGTGCCAGTAGTATCTATTCCGCACAGTACAATGAGCAGTTCTTC. As protein: CASSIYSAQYNEQFF. Full variable domain (rest looked up from reference TRBV19 and TRBJ2-1): DGGITQSPKYLFRKEGQNVTLSCEQNLNHDAMYWYRQDPGQGLRLIYYSQIVNDFQKGDIAEGYSVSREKKESFPLTVTSAQKNPTAFYLCASSIYSAQYNEQFFGPGTRLTVL.

V is TRBV13 and J is TRBJ1-6; 11 positions agree with TRBD1. This CDR3 comprises 17 residues. Germline trimming cut 5 bases from V and 2 bases from J; bases unmatched to any gene: 5. Per the germline V gene, CDR1 is PRHDT and CDR2 is FYEKMQ (reference sequence). The CDR3 here is CASSHGTGGTYNSPLHF. As DNA, the CDR3 is TGTGCCAGCAGCCACGGGACAGGGGGAACCTATAATTCACCCCTCCACTTT.

This chain uses TRBV19 with TRBJ2-2; 8 bases are a match to TRBD1. V gave up 6 bases and J gave up 5 bases; unmatched junction bases: 11. Germline V gene lookup returns CDR1 LNHDA and CDR2 SQIVND (reference sequence). The CDR3 sequence is 16 residues long. This CDR3 reads CASSILQGARTGELFF. Here the CDR3 DNA reads TGTGCCAGTAGCATTCTCCAGGGGGCGCGGACCGGGGAGCTGTTTTTT. Full variable domain (remainder filled in from reference TRBV19 and TRBJ2-2): DGGITQSPKYLFRKEGQNVTLSCEQNLNHDAMYWYRQDPGQGLRLIYYSQIVNDFQKGDIAEGYSVSREKKESFPLTVTSAQKNPTAFYLCASSILQGARTGELFFGEGSRLTVL.

This clone is a singleton in its sample. The chain couples TRBV5-1 to TRBJ2-1; D not resolved. V dropped 4 bases and J dropped 8 bases, with 7 bases sitting between them. Germline CDR1 and CDR2: SGHRS and YFSETQ. The CDR3 length is 11 residues. Here the CDR3 DNA reads TGCGCCAGCAGCCCCGGTTATGAGCAGTTCTTC. Residues: CASSPGYEQFF.

The chain employs TRBV7-9 and TRBJ2-1; 7 nucleotides align to TRBD1. The junction had 4 bases not matched to a gene; V was cut back by 2 bases and J by 3 bases. Germline lookup yields CDR1 SEHNR and CDR2 FQNEAQ (reference sequence). This CDR3 spans 15 amino acids. The chain's CDR3 is CASSLIGTVYNEQFF. The CDR3 coding sequence is TGTGCCAGCAGCTTAATTGGGACAGTCTACAATGAGCAGTTCTTC.

This sequence joins TRBV10-2 and TRBJ1-2; D is unresolved. Trimming cost V 0 bases and J 12 bases, with 14 bases left between them. Germline assignment: CDR1 WSHSY and CDR2 SAAADI. CDR3 length: 13 residues. The CDR3 region is CASSESGRREDTF. The CDR3 bases are TGCGCCAGCAGTGAGTCTGGCAGGCGGGAAGACACCTTC.

The chain couples TRBV5-1 to TRBJ2-1, with 8 bases identical to TRBD1. With V trimmed by 4 bases and J by 4 bases, 10 bases remained unmatched. CDR3 length: 16 residues. Germline CDR1 reads SGHRS; CDR2 reads YFSETQ. CDR3 sequence reads: CASSRQTGEGYNEQFF. CDR3 bases: TGCGCCAGCAGCCGACAGACAGGGGAAGGGTACAATGAGCAGTTCTTC.

The chain couples TRBV18 to TRBJ2-7; possible D gene TRBD1, 5 bases. The CDR3 is made up of 12 amino acids. Between the trimmed V and J ends, which lost 2 bases and 3 bases, there was a span of 5 bases. Germline-derived CDR1 and CDR2 are KGHSH and LQKENI. The CDR3 is CASSPRGYEQYF. The CDR3 nucleotides read TGTGCCAGCTCACCAAGGGGCTACGAGCAGTACTTC.

The chain uses TRBV5-1 and TRBJ2-1; D is possibly TRBD1 (6 bases). V was shortened by 3 bases and J by 15 bases, with 16 bases between the two germline ends. CDR3 size: 12 residues. Germline V gives CDR1 SGHRS, CDR2 YFSETQ. CDR3 loop: CASSSYRELLFF. The CDR3 coding sequence is TGCGCCAGCAGCTCCTACAGGGAGCTGCTGTTCTTC.

This chain connects TRBV15 to TRBJ1-2, with D maybe TRBD1 (5 bases). The CDR3 consists of 15 residues. V was clipped by 4 bases and J by 0 bases, with 12 bases between them. Germline V gene data show CDR1 as LNHNV and CDR2 as YYDKDF (reference sequence). The CDR3 DNA is TGTGCCACCAGCAAAAAGACAGCCGCTAACTATGGCTACACCTTC. Amino acids: CATSKKTAANYGYTF. Variable domain in full (rest from reference TRBV15 and TRBJ1-2): DAMVIQNPRYQVTQFGKPVTLSCSQTLNHNVMYWYQQKSSQAPKLLFHYYDKDFNNEADTPDNFQSRRPNTSFCFLDIRSPGLGDTAMYLCATSKKTAANYGYTFGSGTRLTVV.

This CDR3 reads CAWSAEGGNLRSPLHF. CDR3 nucleotide sequence: TGTGCCTGGAGTGCCGAGGGTGGAAATCTCCGTTCACCCCTCCACTTT. The chain employs TRBV30 and TRBJ1-6; D unresolved. Germline CDR1 and CDR2: GTSNPN and SVGIG (reference sequence). The CDR3 sequence is 16 residues long. With 1 base removed from V and 9 bases from J, the gap between germline ends came to 19 bases.

The genes are TRBV4-1 and TRBJ1-1; D is ambiguous. This CDR3 contains 15 residues. The germline V gene encodes CDR1 MGHRA and CDR2 YSYEKL. V shed 1 base and J shed 4 bases, with 13 bases lying between them. CDR3 in DNA: TGCGCCAGCAGCCAAGCCGGGGTATCGGGCACTGAAGCTTTCTTT. This gives the protein CASSQAGVSGTEAFF.

The DNA of the CDR3 is TGTGCCAGCAAGCAGGCCGACATCTATAATTCACCCCTCCACTTT. Its protein is CASKQADIYNSPLHF. The V gene is TRBV5-8, the J gene TRBJ1-6; D call uncertain. CDR1 is SGHTS and CDR2 is YDEGEE in the germline V gene. The germline V and J ends were trimmed by 6 bases and 3 bases, with 13 bases remaining between them. This CDR3 has 15 amino acids.